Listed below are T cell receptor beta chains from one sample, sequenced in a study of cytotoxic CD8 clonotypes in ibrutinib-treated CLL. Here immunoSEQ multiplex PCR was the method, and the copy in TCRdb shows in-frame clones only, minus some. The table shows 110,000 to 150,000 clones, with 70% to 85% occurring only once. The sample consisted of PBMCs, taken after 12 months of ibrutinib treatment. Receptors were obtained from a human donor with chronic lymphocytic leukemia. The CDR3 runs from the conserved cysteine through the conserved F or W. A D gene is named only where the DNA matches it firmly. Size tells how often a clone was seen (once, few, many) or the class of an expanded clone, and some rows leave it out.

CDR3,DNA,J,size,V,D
CAWSVDLNTEAFF,TGTGCCTGGAGTGTTGATCTTAACACTGAAGCTTTCTTT,TRBJ1-1,few,TRBV30,.
CASNQGSAGNTIYF,TGTGCCAGTAACCAGGGTTCGGCTGGAAACACCATATATTTT,TRBJ1-3,.,TRBV19,.
CASSETRSPAVGHNEQFF,TGTGCCAGCAGTGAGACTAGATCTCCGGCAGTGGGGCACAATGAGCAGTTCTTC,TRBJ2-1,.,TRBV28,.
CSVVTSGVAYEQYF,TGCAGCGTTGTGACTAGCGGGGTAGCCTACGAGCAGTACTTC,TRBJ2-7,.,TRBV29-1,TRBD2
CASSWDRANYGYTF,TGTGCCAGCAGTTGGGACAGAGCTAACTATGGCTACACCTTC,TRBJ1-2,.,TRBV6-5,TRBD1
CAWSDPTGSNQPQHF,TGTGCCTGGAGTGACCCGACGGGGAGCAATCAGCCCCAGCATTTT,TRBJ1-5,once,TRBV30,.
CASSFGRVNAGASKNIQYF,TGTGCCAGCAGTTTCGGCAGGGTAAACGCGGGAGCTTCCAAAAACATTCAGTACTTC,TRBJ2-4,once,TRBV28,TRBD2
CASREASLDEQYF,TGTGCCAGTAGAGAAGCCAGCTTGGACGAGCAGTACTTC,TRBJ2-7,.,TRBV19,.
CASSLSARTAFF,TGTGCCAGCAGCTTATCCGCCCGTACGGCTTTCTTT,TRBJ1-1,few,TRBV7-9,.
CASSAKEGQGFGTEAFF,TGCGCCAGCAGCGCCAAAGAGGGCCAGGGGTTCGGGACTGAAGCTTTCTTT,TRBJ1-1,.,TRBV5-1,.
CASSPRQEGSPLHF,TGTGCCAGCTCACCTCGACAGGAGGGTTCACCCCTCCACTTT,TRBJ1-6,few,TRBV18,.
CASSPAGTNNQPQHF,TGTGCCAGCAGTCCCGCCGGGACAAACAATCAGCCCCAGCATTTT,TRBJ1-5,.,TRBV27,.
CASSLGQDTGNTIYF,TGTGCCAGCAGTTTGGGCCAGGACACTGGAAACACCATATATTTT,TRBJ1-3,.,TRBV28,.
CATSRNRGLYEQYF,TGTGCCACCAGCAGAAACAGGGGCCTCTACGAGCAGTACTTC,TRBJ2-7,.,TRBV15,TRBD1
CASSRGTTLRASYEQYF,TGTGCCAGCAGCCGGGGGACTACCTTAAGGGCCTCCTACGAGCAGTACTTC,TRBJ2-7,once,TRBV7-9,TRBD2
CASRRPGLQNSPLHF,TGTGCCAGCAGGAGACCGGGACTCCAAAATTCACCCCTCCACTTT,TRBJ1-6,.,TRBV27,.
CASRRDTQYF,TGTGCAAGTCGTAGAGATACGCAGTATTTT,TRBJ2-3,.,TRBV12-2,.
CASSAGITEAFF,TGTGCCAGCAGCGCAGGGATCACTGAAGCTTTCTTT,TRBJ1-1,.,TRBV7-2,.
CASRKAKAETYEQYF,TGTGCCAGCAGGAAAGCAAAGGCAGAAACCTACGAGCAGTACTTC,TRBJ2-7,.,TRBV6-1,.
CASSSTGTGGRETQYF,TGTGCCAGCAGCTCCACCGGGACAGGGGGTCGAGAGACCCAGTACTTC,TRBJ2-5,.,TRBV11-2,TRBD1
CASSFGTSFTDTQYF,TGCGCCAGCAGCTTCGGGACTAGCTTCACAGATACGCAGTATTTT,TRBJ2-3,.,TRBV5-1,TRBD2
CASSFRSTEQFF,TGTGCCAGCAGCTTCAGGAGCACTGAGCAGTTCTTC,TRBJ2-1,few,TRBV11-3,.
CASSPRERDNYGYTF,TGTGCCAGCTCACCCCGGGAGCGGGATAACTATGGCTACACCTTC,TRBJ1-2,.,TRBV18,.
CAIGLAGADTQYF,TGTGCCATCGGACTAGCGGGAGCAGATACGCAGTATTTT,TRBJ2-3,.,TRBV10-3,TRBD2
CASSLEGGELFF,TGCGCCAGCAGCTTGGAGGGCGGGGAGCTGTTTTTT,TRBJ2-2,.,TRBV5-1,.
CASSSNRGNEKLFF,TGTGCCAGCAGTTCCAACAGGGGTAATGAAAAACTGTTTTTT,TRBJ1-4,.,TRBV28,TRBD1
CASSSTAYEQYF,TGTGCCAGCAGCTCCACAGCCTACGAGCAGTACTTC,TRBJ2-7,.,TRBV5-6,.
CASSPPGCEQYF,TGTGCCAGCAGCCCACCGGGGTGCGAGCAGTACTTC,TRBJ2-7,.,TRBV21-1,.
CASMGTGMDTQYF,TGTGCCAGCATGGGGACAGGGATGGATACGCAGTATTTT,TRBJ2-3,.,TRBV2,TRBD1
CASSAPGTVYGYTF,TGTGCCAGCAGCGCCCCCGGGACAGTATATGGCTACACCTTC,TRBJ1-2,.,TRBV7-9,TRBD1
CASSRVSSYEQYF,TGTGCCAGCAGCCGGGTCAGCTCCTACGAGCAGTACTTC,TRBJ2-7,.,TRBV7-2,.
CASSLAPGSHLSKSSYNSPLHF,TGTGCCAGCAGTTTAGCTCCGGGATCGCACTTATCCAAGAGCTCCTATAATTCACCCCTCCACTTT,TRBJ1-6,few,TRBV27,.
CASSSSGGHEQYF,TGTGCCAGCAGCTCCTCGGGGGGTCACGAGCAGTACTTC,TRBJ2-7,.,TRBV6-4,TRBD2
CASSRVMDYEQYF,TGTGCCAGCAGCAGGGTGATGGACTACGAGCAGTACTTC,TRBJ2-7,.,TRBV7-2,.
CASSFPGGYEQYF,TGTGCCAGCAGCTTCCCTGGGGGGTACGAGCAGTACTTC,TRBJ2-7,many,TRBV7-9,.